The 10 T cell receptor beta chains presented below share a single source sample, sequenced in a study of technical replicates of blood from several donors (dated by TCRdb to about 2017). Receptors were amplified or captured by the immunoSEQ multiplex PCR assay. TCRdb retrieved this table from immuneACCESS and kept in-frame rearrangements only. Not all clones are present; in checked studies, unresolved V genes account for under half, and no reason is known for the remainder. For this sample there are about 87,000 clones; around 93% appear just once. More than 0.3% of the sample rests with the top ten. Sequencing used T cells isolated from PBMCs. All receptors come from a human donor in good health.

The chain recombines TRBV2 with TRBJ2-7; no reliable D call. CDR1 is SNHLY and CDR2 is FYNNEI in the germline V gene. This CDR3 is built from 11 residues. Trimming took off 10 bases at V and 3 bases at J, with 10 bases between the two ends. CDR3 nucleotide sequence: TGTGCCACCGAGTACAGCTACGAGCAGTACTTC. It is translated as CATEYSYEQYF.

V usage is TRBV7-9 and J usage is TRBJ2-3, with D possibly being TRBD2 (5 bases). The CDR3 is 13 amino acids. Germline V CDR1 and CDR2: SEHNR, FQNEAQ (reference sequence). V lost 7 bases and J 4 bases, leaving 12 bases between the germline ends. The CDR3 is CASTGSSADTQYF. CDR3 nucleotide sequence: TGTGCCAGCACTGGGAGTTCGGCAGATACGCAGTATTTT.

J is TRBJ1-2 and V is TRBV27; D is perhaps TRBD1 (6 bases). CDR3 length: 13 residues. Trimming shortened V by 5 bases and J by 7 bases, and 14 bases separated the two germline ends. CDR1 MNHEY and CDR2 SMNVEV come from the germline V gene (reference sequence). The CDR3: CASSDSRGGGYTF. For the CDR3, the DNA is TGTGCCAGCAGTGACTCCAGGGGTGGTGGCTACACCTTC.

The chain uses TRBV5-4 and TRBJ2-1; TRBD1 aligns across 12 bases. The CDR3 runs to 16 residues. The germline V gene has CDR1 SGHNT and CDR2 YYREEE (reference sequence). The V segment lost 3 bases and the J segment 6 bases; nucleotides outside the gene matches: 7. The CDR3 is CASSSTGTGGFNEQFF. CDR3 DNA sequence: TGTGCCAGCAGCTCCACCGGGACAGGGGGCTTCAATGAGCAGTTCTTC. Full variable domain (outside the CDR3, taken from reference TRBV5-4 and TRBJ2-1): ETGVTQSPTHLIKTRGQQVTLRCSSQSGHNTVSWYQQALGQGPQFIFQYYREEENGRGNFPPRFSGLQFPNYSSELNVNALELDDSALYLCASSSTGTGGFNEQFFGPGTRLTVL.

The chain uses TRBV5-1 and TRBJ2-3; 9 bases line up with TRBD1. The V gene end was trimmed by 4 bases and the J gene end by 2 bases; junction bases not matched to a gene: 8. CDR1 and CDR2 from the germline V gene are SGHRS and YFSETQ. The CDR3 has 16 amino acids. The CDR3 nucleotides are TGCGCCAGCAGCAGCGTCCGGGACAGGGCCACAGATACGCAGTATTTT. This codes for CASSSVRDRATDTQYF.

The rearrangement joins TRBV6-5 to TRBJ1-1; 8 positions agree with TRBD1. The CDR3 has 15 amino acids. Germline values: CDR1 MNHEY, CDR2 SVGAGI. Trimming at V came to 0 bases and at J to 3 bases, leaving 3 bases not matched to a gene. CDR3 DNA: TGTGCCAGCAGTTACTCCCCAGGGGGCCACACTGAAGCTTTCTTT. Protein product: CASSYSPGGHTEAFF.

The gene calls are TRBV12-5 and TRBJ1-5, with 7 bases identical to TRBD1. The CDR3 extends over 14 amino acids. In germline, CDR1 is LGHNT, CDR2 FRNRAP. V shed 7 bases, J shed 5 bases, and the junction held 8 bases outside the gene matches. In nucleotides, the CDR3 is TGTGCTAGTGCCCCGGGACAGCCTCATCAGCCCCAGCATTTT. Residues: CASAPGQPHQPQHF.

CDR3 bases: TGTGCCAGCAGCTTACGCTCGGCGGAGAATGAAAAACTGTTTTTT. Translating gives CASSLRSAENEKLFF. The chain couples TRBV7-9 to TRBJ1-4; the D is unclear. The ends were cut back, 2 bases at V and 5 bases at J, with 12 bases in the middle. This CDR3 contains 15 residues. Per the germline V gene, CDR1 is SEHNR and CDR2 is FQNEAQ (reference sequence).

The chain links TRBV18 to TRBJ2-3; D unclear. The CDR3 runs to 14 residues. Looked up from germline, CDR1 is KGHSH and CDR2 is LQKENI. V dropped 3 bases and J dropped 2 bases, with 9 bases sitting between them. Here the CDR3 reads CASSPTTVTDTQYF. CDR3 bases: TGTGCCAGCTCACCGACGACTGTCACAGATACGCAGTATTTT. Together with reference TRBV18 and TRBJ2-3, the CDR3 gives the full variable domain: NAGVMQNPRHLVRRRGQEARLRCSPMKGHSHVYWYRQLPEEGLKFMVYLQKENIIDESGMPKERFSAEFPKEGPSILRIQQVVRGDSAAYFCASSPTTVTDTQYFGPGTRLTVL.

This sequence joins TRBV7-9 and TRBJ1-1; D unresolved. Between the trimmed V and J ends, which lost 3 bases and 3 bases, there was a span of 17 bases. Germline V gene lookup returns CDR1 SEHNR and CDR2 FQNEAQ (reference sequence). This CDR3 region has 16 residues. In DNA form, the CDR3 reads TGTGCCAGCAGCTTTGGGGTGCGGGTGATCGACACTGAAGCTTTCTTT. Its translation: CASSFGVRVIDTEAFF.